A selection of T cell receptor beta chains follows, all from one sample in a study of blood T cells in healthy people across ages. TCRdb reprocessed the 5' RACE reads via MiXCR and lists one record per CDR3 protein. The sample lists 1.4 million or so distinct CDR3 sequences, approximately 42% occurring once. Sequencing used blood. These receptors were obtained from a woman between 18 and 29 years old in good health. Both conserved end residues are part of each CDR3. The D gene is left open where the match is weak. A clone size is listed for some rows: how often the clone was seen (once, few, many), or a class if it is expanded.

D gene	V gene	clone size	J gene	CDR3 DNA	CDR3 protein
NA	TRBV29-1	NA	TRBJ2-1	TGCAGCGTTTCTTATAAGTCAACCTACAATGAGCAGTTCTTC	CSVSYKSTYNEQFF
NA	TRBV18	few	TRBJ2-6	TGTGCCAGCTCAATCAATCTCGCCGGGGCCAACGTCCTGACTTTC	CASSINLAGANVLTF
NA	TRBV7-9	NA	TRBJ2-7	TGTGCCAGCAGCTTAGGCGGGGTGATCTCCTACGAGCAGTACTTC	CASSLGGVISYEQYF
NA	TRBV7-9	NA	TRBJ1-1	TGTGCCAGCAGTACGGACAGCGGGCTTACTGAAGCTTTCTTT	CASSTDSGLTEAFF
NA	TRBV28	NA	TRBJ2-7	TGTGCCAGCAGCTTACCGGCGGTAGGTTACGAGCAGTACTTC	CASSLPAVGYEQYF
NA	TRBV6-6	few	TRBJ1-2	TGTGCCAGCACCGAGGGGGTGGCTAACTATGGCTACACCTTC	CASTEGVANYGYTF
NA	TRBV20-1	few	TRBJ2-1	TGCAGTCTACGGACGGGGCAGTTCTTC	CSLRTGQFF
NA	TRBV20-1	few	TRBJ2-5	TGCAGTGCTAGAGATAATGAGGGGACCTATACCTACAATGAGCAGTACTTC	CSARDNEGTYTYNEQYF
NA	TRBV4-1	NA	TRBJ2-3	TGCGCCAGCAGCCTTGAGTGGAGGGCTGATACAGATACGCAGTATTTT	CASSLEWRADTDTQYF
NA	TRBV7-2	few	TRBJ2-3	TGTGCCAGCAGCTTAGCTGGACGTAACCTACCCACAGATACGCAGTATTTT	CASSLAGRNLPTDTQYF
TRBD2	TRBV10-3	few	TRBJ2-3	TGTGCCATCAGTGGACTAGCGGCAGATACGCAGTATTTT	CAISGLAADTQYF
NA	TRBV29-1	few	TRBJ2-1	TGCAGCGTTGAATTGGTAGACTACAATGAGCAGTTCTTC	CSVELVDYNEQFF
NA	TRBV6-5	NA	TRBJ1-2	TGTGCCAGCAGTCCGCCGAACCTCGGCGGCTACACCTTC	CASSPPNLGGYTF
NA	TRBV5-1	once	TRBJ2-5	TGCGCCAGCGGCCACACAGGGTCCTTCCAAGAGACCCAGTACTTC	CASGHTGSFQETQYF
TRBD2	TRBV20-1	NA	TRBJ2-3	TGCAGTGCTAGGCACCTCGCGGGGGGAACTAGAGCAGATACGCAGTATTTT	CSARHLAGGTRADTQYF
NA	TRBV29-1	NA	TRBJ2-2	TGCAGCGTTGTACCGGGTGGTGGGGAGCTGTTTTTT	CSVVPGGGELFF
NA	TRBV3-1	NA	TRBJ1-5	TGTGCCAGCAGCCAAGCCGGTGTGGAGGGTCAGCCCCAGCATTTT	CASSQAGVEGQPQHF
NA	TRBV7-2	few	TRBJ2-1	TGTGCCAGCAGCTTAGCCTCCTGGGAGCAGTTCTTC	CASSLASWEQFF
NA	TRBV7-2	NA	TRBJ2-7	TGTGCCAGCAGCAAGCAGAACTACGAGCAGTACTTC	CASSKQNYEQYF
TRBD1	TRBV7-9	few	TRBJ2-7	TGTGCCAGCAGCATGGGACAGGAGGGGACCTACGAGCAGTACTTC	CASSMGQEGTYEQYF
TRBD1	TRBV9	few	TRBJ1-2	TGTGCCAGCAGCGGCGACAGGGCCTCCTATGGCTACACCTTC	CASSGDRASYGYTF
TRBD2	TRBV11-2	few	TRBJ2-5	TGTGCCAGCACCCCCCGGACTAGCGTGGAGACCCAGTACTTC	CASTPRTSVETQYF
TRBD1	TRBV20-1	NA	TRBJ2-3	TGCAGTGCTAAAGGACAGGGCACAGATACGCAGTATTTT	CSAKGQGTDTQYF
TRBD1	TRBV2	few	TRBJ1-5	TGTGCCAGCAGTGTGGTAGGGGGCGCAAATCAGCCCCAGCATTTT	CASSVVGGANQPQHF
TRBD1	TRBV2	NA	TRBJ1-2	TGTGCCAGCAGACTTACAGGGGGTGGCTACACCTTC	CASRLTGGGYTF
NA	TRBV7-2	NA	TRBJ2-1	TGTGCCAGCAGCCAGCCACCCTACAATGAGCAGTTCTTC	CASSQPPYNEQFF
NA	TRBV12-3/TRBV12-4	few	TRBJ2-2	TGTGCCAGCAGTTTAGTTTCGGGGATTGCCGGGGAGCTGTTTTTT	CASSLVSGIAGELFF
NA	TRBV5-1	NA	TRBJ2-3	TGCGCCAGCAGCTTGTCCCAGGGACCCGATACGCAGTATTTT	CASSLSQGPDTQYF
NA	TRBV20-1	NA	TRBJ2-7	TGCAGTGCTGCACACCACGACGAGCAGTACTTC	CSAAHHDEQYF
NA	TRBV6-2/TRBV6-3	NA	TRBJ2-1	TGTGCCAGCAGTGTACGGGACCCCTACAATGAGCAGTTCTTC	CASSVRDPYNEQFF
TRBD1	TRBV28	NA	TRBJ2-7	TGTGCCAGCACCATAGACAGGGATACCTACGAGCAGTACTTC	CASTIDRDTYEQYF
NA	TRBV28	NA	TRBJ1-4	TGTGCCAGCAGTACCCCTGGTGAAAAACTGTTTTTT	CASSTPGEKLFF
TRBD1	TRBV29-1	NA	TRBJ1-2	TGCAGCACCTGGACAGGGCGAGACTATGGCTACACCTTC	CSTWTGRDYGYTF
NA	TRBV20-1	few	TRBJ2-3	TGCAGTGCTAGAGATCGGTCCGGAGGCTACCAGTATTTT	CSARDRSGGYQYF
NA	TRBV7-2	NA	TRBJ2-1	TGTGCCAGCAGCTTATCCCGGGGAGCCATTTACAATGAGCAGTTCTTC	CASSLSRGAIYNEQFF
NA	TRBV7-2	NA	TRBJ2-7	TGTGCCAGCAGCTCGACTGTGAACTACGAGCAGTACTTC	CASSSTVNYEQYF
NA	TRBV4-1	many	TRBJ2-5	TGCGCCAGCAGCCTTCGGGTCCAAGAGACCCAGTACTTC	CASSLRVQETQYF
NA	TRBV12-3/TRBV12-4	few	TRBJ2-1	TGTGCCAGCGGGGGCCTCTCCTACAATGAGCAGTTCTTC	CASGGLSYNEQFF
NA	TRBV20-1	NA	TRBJ1-1	TGCAGTGCTTCCCAGGCCACCGCGAACACTGAAGCTTTCTTT	CSASQATANTEAFF
TRBD2	TRBV20-1	few	TRBJ2-1	TGCAGTGCTAGAGTTACTAGCGGGACCTACAATGAGCAGTTCTTC	CSARVTSGTYNEQFF
NA	TRBV27	NA	TRBJ2-7	TGTGCCAGCAGTGACGCAGGGACTCGACACGAGCAGTACTTC	CASSDAGTRHEQYF
NA	TRBV7-9	NA	TRBJ1-2	TGTGCCAGCAGCGGACTCCGGTCGCGCTACACCTTC	CASSGLRSRYTF
NA	TRBV7-9	NA	TRBJ1-5	TGTGCCAGCAGCACGAGTGGGAACGGGGGAGGCAATCAGCCCCAGCATTTT	CASSTSGNGGGNQPQHF
NA	TRBV6-5	few	TRBJ2-5	TGTGCCAGCAGTTACGGCGGCGGGGTCTTGGAGACCCAGTACTTC	CASSYGGGVLETQYF
NA	TRBV27	NA	TRBJ2-4	TGTGCCAGCACCCTTCAGAGAGCACTAGCCAAAAACATTCAGTACTTC	CASTLQRALAKNIQYF
TRBD1	TRBV5-1	many	TRBJ2-3	TGCGCCAGCAGGCCCGGGACAGGGTTTCGATCGGATACGCAGTATTTT	CASRPGTGFRSDTQYF
NA	TRBV15	many	TRBJ2-3	TGTGCCACCAGCAGGATACGGGCCCCTGGGGATACGCAGTATTTT	CATSRIRAPGDTQYF
TRBD1	TRBV5-6	NA	TRBJ1-1	TGTGCCAGCAGTTTGACTTGGACAGGGGCAAACACTGAAGCTTTCTTT	CASSLTWTGANTEAFF
TRBD2	TRBV12-3/TRBV12-4	many	TRBJ2-5	TGTGCCAGCAGTCCGGGACTAGCGGAGACCCAGTACTTC	CASSPGLAETQYF
NA	TRBV19	NA	TRBJ2-7	TGTGCCAGTAGTAGAGAGCTATCCTACGAGCAGTACTTC	CASSRELSYEQYF
NA	TRBV10-3	few	TRBJ1-1	TGTGCCATCAGTGGAACCGGGGCAGTCCCAGCGGGTGCTGAAGCTTTCTTT	CAISGTGAVPAGAEAFF
NA	TRBV7-3	few	TRBJ2-1	TGTGCCAGCAGCCCGCAGCCCCGGGAGCAGTTCTTC	CASSPQPREQFF